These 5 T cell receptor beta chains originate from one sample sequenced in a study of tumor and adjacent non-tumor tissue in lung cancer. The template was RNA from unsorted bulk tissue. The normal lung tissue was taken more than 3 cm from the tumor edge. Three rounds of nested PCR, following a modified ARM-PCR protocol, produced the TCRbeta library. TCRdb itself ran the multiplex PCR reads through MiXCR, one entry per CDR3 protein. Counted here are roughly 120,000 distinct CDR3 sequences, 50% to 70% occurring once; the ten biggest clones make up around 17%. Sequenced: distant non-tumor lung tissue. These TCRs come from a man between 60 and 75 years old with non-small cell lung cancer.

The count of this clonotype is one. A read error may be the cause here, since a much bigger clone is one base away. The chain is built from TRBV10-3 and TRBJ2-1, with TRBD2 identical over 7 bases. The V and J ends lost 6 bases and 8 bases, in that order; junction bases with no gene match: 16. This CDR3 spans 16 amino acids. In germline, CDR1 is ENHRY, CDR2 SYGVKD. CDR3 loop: CAIRDYPNGGTDEQFF. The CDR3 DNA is TGTGCCATCAGAGACTACCCTAACGGGGGGACGGATGAGCAGTTCTTC.

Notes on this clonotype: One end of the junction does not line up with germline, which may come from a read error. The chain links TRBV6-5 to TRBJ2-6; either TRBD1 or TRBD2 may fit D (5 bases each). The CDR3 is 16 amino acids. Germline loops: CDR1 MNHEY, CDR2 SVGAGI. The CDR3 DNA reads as TGTGACAGCAGAGCCCTGGGAGACTCTGGGGCCAACATCCTGACTTTC. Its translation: CDSRALGDSGANILTF.

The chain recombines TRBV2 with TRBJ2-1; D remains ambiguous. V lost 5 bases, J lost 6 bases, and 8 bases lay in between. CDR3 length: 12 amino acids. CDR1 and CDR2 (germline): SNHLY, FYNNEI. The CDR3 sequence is CASSFHVNEQFF. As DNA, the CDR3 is TGTGCCAGCAGTTTCCACGTCAATGAGCAGTTCTTC.

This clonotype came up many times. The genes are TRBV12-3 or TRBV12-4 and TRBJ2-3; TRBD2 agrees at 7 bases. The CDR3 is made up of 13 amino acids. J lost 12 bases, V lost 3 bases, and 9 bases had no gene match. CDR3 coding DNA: TGTGCCAGCAGTTTCCAAAAGACTAGCTCCCAGTATTTT. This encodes CASSFQKTSSQYF.

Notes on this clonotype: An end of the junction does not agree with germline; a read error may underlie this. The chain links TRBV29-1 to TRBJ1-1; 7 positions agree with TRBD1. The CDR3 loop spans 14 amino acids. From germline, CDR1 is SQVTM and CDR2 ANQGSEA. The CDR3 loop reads CSVGQGVSFTKAFF. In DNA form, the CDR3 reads TGCAGCGTTGGGCAGGGGGTATCTTTCACTAAAGCTTTCTTT. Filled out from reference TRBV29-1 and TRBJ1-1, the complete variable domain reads SAVISQKPSRDICQRGTSLTIQCQVDSQVTMMFWYRQQPGQSLTLIATANQGSEATYESGFVIDKFPISRPNLTFSTLTVSNMSPEDSSIYLCSVGQGVSFTKAFFGQGTRLTVV.